The T cell receptor (beta chain) described here comes from a study of regulatory dendritic cells for organ transplantation listed by TCRdb under 2017. With regard to the full study: The TCRbeta repertoires of sorted naive and memory CD4+ and CD8+ T cells were sequenced before and after allostimulation with regulatory or mature dendritic cells.

The TCRbeta CDR3 regions were amplified in a multiplexed two-step PCR with Vbeta-specific forward primers and Jbeta-specific reverse primers. TCRbeta libraries were sequenced on an Illumina instrument through the immunoSEQ service. From the authors' description of their analysis: IMGT annotation was used to assign V, D and J genes, and synthetic CDR3 analogues were used to correct counts for multiplex PCR bias. In the immunoSEQ Analyzer, repertoire clonality was calculated as one minus the normalized Shannon entropy. Clonal expansion was defined using Fisher's exact test with Benjamini-Hochberg false discovery rate control and a two-tailed threshold of P<0.01. In TCRdb, the immuneACCESS table is reduced to in-frame sequences with V and J assigned. These tables do not hold every clone; where another copy was compared, an unresolved V gene accounts for under half, and the others remain unexplained. V and J calls and clone size follow that table, whereas D and trimming were derived from the DNA. This sample is represented by about 38,000 clones; just over 90% of them were singletons. Approximately 0.11% of the sample comes from the top ten.

FACS was used to sort naive T cells as CD45RA+ cells and memory T cells as CD45RO+ CD4+ or CD8+ cells. The T cells used for TCR sequencing were obtained from two healthy control subjects. For the mixed lymphocyte reactions, sorted T cell subsets left unstimulated acted as baseline controls. The Qiagen DNeasy Blood & Tissue Kit was used to extract genomic DNA. Study-wide conclusions, independent of this receptor: Repertoires were highly diverse in naive CD4+ and CD8+ T cells, less diverse in memory cells, and most oligoclonal in memory CD8+ cells. The authors pointed out considerable heterogeneity between individuals in the alloreactive memory CD8+ T cell pool, and only a couple of subjects were sequenced. Among the resting subsets, the most alloreactive TCR clonotypes were found in memory CD8+ T cells. In both subjects, allostimulation led to expansion of memory CD8+ clones, although regulatory dendritic cells appeared to cause more limited expansion than mature dendritic cells did.

As to this clone: Its recognized antigen is unknown. No base quality values were provided; no much bigger clone lies one nucleotide off.

For this chain, trimming is 5 bases at the V end and 5 bases at the J end, and the number of junction bases without a gene match is 10. The germline V gene gives CDR1 as SGHAT and CDR2 as FQNNGV. From its cysteine to its phenylalanine, the CDR3 spans 15 amino acids. Only the CDR3 part of the read is kept: 45 bases, read in frame from the first base. The chain links TRBV11-2 with TRBJ2-5; TRBD2 fits 8 bases in the junction. The specimen sequenced was naive CD8+ T cells from blood. The intended sense of this specimen's cell subset or site label: CD45RA+ naive T cells. This TCR was sampled from a human donor in good health. CDR3 region: CASSPEGLAGETQYF. The DNA reads as follows: TGTGCCAGCAGCCCAGAGGGTTTAGCGGGGGAGACCCAGTACTTC.